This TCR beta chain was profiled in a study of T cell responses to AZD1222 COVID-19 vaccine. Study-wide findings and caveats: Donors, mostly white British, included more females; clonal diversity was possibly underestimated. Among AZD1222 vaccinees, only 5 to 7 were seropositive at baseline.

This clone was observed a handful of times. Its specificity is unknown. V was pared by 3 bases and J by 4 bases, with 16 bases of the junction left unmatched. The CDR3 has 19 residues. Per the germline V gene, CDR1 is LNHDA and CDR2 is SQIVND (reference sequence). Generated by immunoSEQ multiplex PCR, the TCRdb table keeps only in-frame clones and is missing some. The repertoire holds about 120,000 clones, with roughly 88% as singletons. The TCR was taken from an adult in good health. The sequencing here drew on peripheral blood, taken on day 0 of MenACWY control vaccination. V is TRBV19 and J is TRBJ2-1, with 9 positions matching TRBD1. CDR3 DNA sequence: TGTGCCAGTAGTATGATCAATCAGGGACAGGGATTCGCGTACAATGAGCAGTTCTTC. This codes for CASSMINQGQGFAYNEQFF.